This note documents a single TCR beta chain sequence. Antigen: not known. The J segment lost 9 bases and the V segment lost 8 bases, leaving 4 bases of the junction unmatched. CDR1 and CDR2 from the germline V gene are ENHRY and SYGVKD. The CDR3 is 13 amino acids. This table comes from immunoSEQ multiplex PCR, and its TCRdb copy is limited to in-frame clones, with some not included. The sample holds about 72,000 clones, roughly 84% seen once. The data originate from a study of early stage breast cancer tumors. Study-wide context: ER+/PR+/HER2- status applied to about 75% of the 16 invasive breast tumors. Overall study results and limits: Commonly generated sequences made up most enriched TCRB sequences shared between patients. Tumor and normal breast were distinguished via blood comparison in 14 of 16 patients.

The chain links TRBV10-3 to TRBJ1-6; TRBD1 matches 10 bases. Specimen: blood. This TCR came from a person in their sixties or seventies with breast cancer. The CDR3 here is CAIRQGAGSPLHF. CDR3 DNA sequence: TGTGCCATCCGACAGGGGGCAGGTTCACCCCTCCACTTT.